This TCR beta chain was sequenced during a study of blood T cells in healthy people across ages. Study-level results: Higher diversity and more naive CD4+ cells were features of long-lived donors, compared to aged donors. The lack of PBMC sorting stopped any conclusive naive versus antigen-experienced comparison.

On this clonotype itself: The target antigen is unknown.

The ends lost 6 bases at V and 8 bases at J; junction bases unmatched: 5. Germline V lookup: CDR1 MNHEY, CDR2 SMNVEV (reference sequence). There are 14 residues in the CDR3. Aged roughly 6 to 100, donors were systemically healthy Caucasians from Russia. With a J-beta primer mix and a sample-barcoded 5' primer, a second PCR ran 7 to 11 cycles. TCRdb re-derived calls from the 5' RACE reads in MiXCR, one entry per CDR3 protein. The table lists about 940,000 distinct CDR3 sequences, about 48% of them singletons. The clonotype comes from a man aged 25 to 40 in good health. Source material: blood. This chain uses TRBV27 with TRBJ2-1; 12 bases fit TRBD2. Here the CDR3 reads CASRLTSGRDEQFF. In nucleotides, the CDR3 is TGTGCCAGCAGACTGACTAGCGGGAGAGATGAGCAGTTCTTC.